Each of the 30 T cell receptor beta chains below was sequenced from the same sample in a study of T cells in Graves' hyperthyroidism and ophthalmopathy. Authors of the study amplified TCR beta CDR3 regions from RNA transcripts. First-round RT-PCR of the TCR CDR3 relied on the HTBI primer set. TCRdb re-called the multiplex PCR reads through MiXCR, storing one row per CDR3 protein. The sample yields 200,000 to 250,000 distinct CDR3 sequences, about 25% seen once. The sample taken for sequencing was blood. Receptors were obtained from a woman aged 40 to 50 with Graves' ophthalmopathy.

V usage is TRBV6-1 and J usage is TRBJ1-1; D gene ambiguous. The CDR3 covers 13 residues. With 8 bases removed from V and 6 bases from J, the gap between germline ends came to 16 bases. CDR1 MNHNS and CDR2 SASEGT come from the germline V gene. For the CDR3, the DNA is TGTGCCAGCGCGAGGGCGGCGGAAGCTGAAGCTTTCTTT. Translation: CASARAAEAEAFF.

This clonotype was seen a few times. V is TRBV11-2 and J is TRBJ2-7; 8 nucleotides match TRBD1. Germline CDR1 reads SGHAT; CDR2 reads FQNNGV. The CDR3 covers 16 residues. V dropped 5 bases and J dropped 0; count of bases not matched to a gene: 9. This CDR3 is CASSTLTGAHSYEQYF. In nucleotides, the CDR3 is TGTGCCAGCAGCACCCTGACAGGGGCCCACTCCTACGAGCAGTACTTC.

This clonotype has ten or more counts. This chain joins TRBV6-1 and TRBJ2-5; maybe TRBD1 (6 bases). The CDR3 loop spans 15 amino acids. CDR1 and CDR2 (germline): MNHNS, SASEGT. V was shortened by 4 bases and J by 5 bases, with 17 bases between the two germline ends. Written as DNA, the CDR3 is TGTGCCAGCAGTGCAGGATCCACAGGGTTGGAGACCCAGTACTTC. This gives the protein CASSAGSTGLETQYF.

This clonotype showed up many times. This chain joins TRBV28 and TRBJ1-6; D not certain. The germline V gene has CDR1 MDHEN and CDR2 SYDVKM. The CDR3 is 17 amino acids. V shed 3 bases and J shed 4 bases, with 16 bases lying between them. The CDR3 sequence: CASSFGLSADYNSPLHF. CDR3 DNA: TGTGCCAGCAGTTTCGGGTTGAGCGCGGATTATAATTCACCCCTCCACTTT.

V gene TRBV3-1 combines with J gene TRBJ1-1; 7 nucleotides match TRBD1. This CDR3 comprises 16 residues. Germline-derived CDR1 and CDR2 are LGHDT and YNNKEL (reference sequence). The V and J ends lost 1 base and 3 bases, in that order; junction bases with no gene match: 8. The CDR3 region is CASSQGGRGRYTEAFF. CDR3 coding DNA: TGTGCCAGCAGCCAAGGCGGGAGGGGGCGGTACACTGAAGCTTTCTTT.

This clonotype was recorded many times. The chain uses TRBV18 and TRBJ2-7, with D perhaps assigned TRBD1 or TRBD2 (6 bases each). Germline V gene lookup returns CDR1 KGHSH and CDR2 LQKENI. Trimming pared 7 bases from V and 2 bases from J, leaving 12 bases between. The CDR3 totals 13 residues. The CDR3 loop reads CASYGGGTYEQYF. The CDR3, as DNA: TGTGCCAGCTACGGGGGCGGAACCTACGAGCAGTACTTC.

The table lists this clonotype with many counts. The J gene is TRBJ2-2, the V gene TRBV11-2; 12 bases map to TRBD2. The J segment lost 2 bases and the V segment lost 3 bases, leaving 1 base of the junction unmatched. The germline V gene has CDR1 SGHAT and CDR2 FQNNGV. The CDR3 has 16 residues. DNA of the CDR3: TGTGCCAGCAGCTTCGGACTAGCGGGAAACACCGGGGAGCTGTTTTTT. Translated, it gives CASSFGLAGNTGELFF.

In its sample, this clonotype was seen many times. The V call is TRBV20-1, the J call TRBJ2-7, with 11 bases that match TRBD1. With V trimmed by 3 bases and J by 4 bases, 5 bases remained unmatched. CDR1 and CDR2 (germline): DFQATT, SNEGSKA (reference sequence). The CDR3 runs to 14 residues. The CDR3 sequence: CSARDRGRVYEQYF. The CDR3 region has the DNA TGCAGTGCTAGGGACAGGGGGCGCGTGTACGAGCAGTACTTC.

The table lists this clonotype with many counts. This chain links TRBV28 with TRBJ2-5; 11 nucleotides match TRBD1. The J segment lost 5 bases and the V segment lost 6 bases, leaving 14 bases of the junction unmatched. This CDR3 region has 17 residues. Germline V gene lookup returns CDR1 MDHEN and CDR2 SYDVKM. In nucleotides, the CDR3 is TGTGCCAGCAGACCTACCGGGACAGGGGGTTCCCGGGAGACCCAGTACTTC. Its translation: CASRPTGTGGSRETQYF.

The chain employs TRBV12-3 or TRBV12-4 and TRBJ1-2; D remains unclear. This CDR3 region has 14 residues. V lost 6 bases to trimming and J lost 4 bases, with 15 bases between them. The CDR3 here is CASRQTDKIYGYTF. CDR3 coding DNA: TGTGCCAGCAGACAAACAGACAAGATCTATGGCTACACCTTC.

This clonotype was seen many times. The chain couples TRBV13 to TRBJ2-5; the D is unclear. Trimming took off 1 base at V and 4 bases at J, with 10 bases between the two ends. Germline loops: CDR1 PRHDT, CDR2 FYEKMQ (reference sequence). CDR3 length equals 14 residues. In DNA form, the CDR3 reads TGTGCCAGCAGCTTAGAACTTGTGAGAGAGACCCAGTACTTC. Translation gives CASSLELVRETQYF.

This clonotype appeared many times. V and J are TRBV4-2 and TRBJ2-7, with D possibly being TRBD2 (6 bases). The CDR3 length is 15 residues. CDR1 and CDR2 (germline): LGHNA, YNFKEQ. V was trimmed by 0 bases and J by 3 bases, leaving 12 bases between them. CDR3 nucleotides: TGTGCCAGCAGCCAAGATTGGAAGGGAGGCTACGAGCAGTACTTC. This encodes CASSQDWKGGYEQYF.

This clonotype was seen at least ten times. The J gene is TRBJ1-4, the V gene TRBV5-1; D remains unclear. The germline CDR1 and CDR2 sequences are SGHRS and YFSETQ. The CDR3 has 12 residues. Trimming took 3 bases from V and 4 from J, leaving 4 bases between them. CDR3 region: CASSSGNEKLFF. The CDR3 DNA sequence: TGCGCCAGCAGCTCGGGTAATGAAAAACTGTTTTTT.

This clonotype has ten or more counts. In DNA, the CDR3 is TGCGCCAGCAGCCAAGATATCGTGTATGCCAATGGCTACACCTTC. Translation gives CASSQDIVYANGYTF. The gene calls are TRBV4-1 and TRBJ1-2; D call uncertain. Germline V lookup: CDR1 MGHRA, CDR2 YSYEKL. V gave up 0 bases and J gave up 6 bases, with 14 bases separating them. The CDR3 spans 15 residues.

This clonotype was picked up many times. The chain joins TRBV10-3 to TRBJ1-1; 8 bases fit TRBD1. The V gene end was trimmed by 6 bases and the J gene end by 4 bases; junction bases not matched to a gene: 4. The CDR3 spans 13 residues. CDR1 and CDR2 from the germline V gene are ENHRY and SYGVKD. This CDR3 is CAIRDREITEAFF. The CDR3, as DNA: TGTGCCATCAGGGACAGGGAAATCACTGAAGCTTTCTTT.

The chain couples TRBV20-1 to TRBJ1-2, with D possibly being TRBD1 (6 bases). CDR3 size: 12 residues. The germline gives CDR1 DFQATT, CDR2 SNEGSKA (reference sequence). The V end was cut by 4 bases, the J end by 0 bases, with 6 bases between. CDR3 DNA: TGCAGTGCTACAGGGGCTAACTATGGCTACACCTTC. Translated, it gives CSATGANYGYTF.

There are many counts of this clonotype. The chain links TRBV2 to TRBJ1-5; maybe TRBD1 (6 bases). V lost 8 bases and J lost 6, with 17 bases in between. Per germline, CDR1 SNHLY and CDR2 FYNNEI. The CDR3 spans 14 residues. The CDR3 DNA reads TGTGCCAGCCTAAAGGGGGTGGGGGCTCAGCCCCAGCATTTT. As protein: CASLKGVGAQPQHF.

This chain connects TRBV7-2 to TRBJ1-2; D gene uncertain. CDR3 length: 11 residues. The germline gives CDR1 SGHTA, CDR2 FQGNSA. V was shortened by 8 bases and J by 8 bases, with 12 bases between the two germline ends. CDR3 sequence (DNA): TGTGCCAGCTTACAAATGGGGGGCTACACCTTC. Its protein is CASLQMGGYTF.

In its sample, this clonotype was seen many times. The chain recombines TRBV12-3 or TRBV12-4 with TRBJ1-1; D uncertain. Trimming pared 2 bases from V and 1 base from J, leaving 5 bases between. The CDR3 is 13 amino acids. CDR3 DNA: TGTGCCAGCAGTTTACGGGGGAACACTGAAGCTTTCTTT. It codes for CASSLRGNTEAFF.

This clonotype was observed at least ten times. A much larger clone differs by one base, so this may be a read error. This chain uses TRBV19 with TRBJ1-1; D unclear. CDR3 size: 13 residues. V lost 5 bases and J 2 bases, leaving 9 bases between the germline ends. CDR1 is LNHDA and CDR2 is SQIVND in the germline V gene (reference sequence). The CDR3 DNA reads TGTGCCAGTAGTGTCAAAAGAAACACTGAAGCTTTCTTT. It translates to CASSVKRNTEAFF. The full variable domain, with the rest looked up from reference TRBV19 and TRBJ1-1, is DGGITQSPKYLFRKEGQNVTLSCEQNLNHDAMYWYRQDPGQGLRLIYYSQIVNDFQKGDIAEGYSVSREKKESFPLTVTSAQKNPTAFYLCASSVKRNTEAFFGQGTRLTVV.

The rearrangement joins TRBV6-5 to TRBJ1-1; the D is unclear. CDR1 and CDR2 (germline): MNHEY, SVGAGI. The CDR3 covers 15 residues. The V gene lost 0 bases and the J gene lost 0 bases, with 8 bases spanning the gap. CDR3 region: CASSYSGYLNTEAFF. CDR3 DNA: TGTGCCAGCAGTTACTCGGGGTATCTGAACACTGAAGCTTTCTTT.

This clonotype occurred many times. The CDR3 sequence: CASSSGYGTEAFF. For the CDR3, the DNA is TGTGCCAGTAGTTCAGGGTACGGCACTGAAGCTTTCTTT. The gene calls are TRBV5-8 and TRBJ1-1; a possible D gene is TRBD1 (5 bases). Trimming removed 8 bases at V and 4 bases at J, with 15 bases between. In germline, CDR1 is SGHTS, CDR2 YDEGEE. The CDR3 has 13 amino acids.

This clonotype appeared many times. V and J are TRBV24-1 and TRBJ1-5; unclear D gene. The CDR3 sequence is 17 residues long. The germline V and J ends were trimmed by 3 bases and 5 bases, with 19 bases remaining between them. CDR1 is KGHDR, CDR2 SFDVKD, per germline. The CDR3 loop is CATSDTHGGFGDQPQHF. CDR3 DNA: TGTGCCACCAGTGATACCCATGGCGGGTTCGGCGATCAGCCCCAGCATTTT.

The table lists this clonotype with a few counts. V is TRBV18 and J is TRBJ2-7; maybe TRBD2 (7 bases). The CDR3 runs 15 residues. Per the germline V gene, CDR1 is KGHSH and CDR2 is LQKENI. Between the trimmed V and J ends, which lost 0 bases and 5 bases, there was a span of 14 bases. CDR3 protein: CASSPPAGAVDEQYF. The CDR3, as DNA: TGTGCCAGCTCACCACCGGCGGGGGCGGTTGACGAGCAGTACTTC.

This clonotype has a single count. This rearrangement joins TRBV6-1 to TRBJ1-1; D is unclear. With 7 bases removed from V and 4 bases from J, the gap between germline ends came to 13 bases. The CDR3 has 13 amino acids. The germline V gene has CDR1 MNHNS and CDR2 SASEGT. CDR3 sequence reads: CASMGGSRTEAFF. CDR3 DNA: TGTGCCAGCATGGGCGGGAGTCGCACTGAAGCTTTCTTT.

This clonotype was picked up a small number of times. The chain is built from TRBV6-2 or TRBV6-3 and TRBJ2-7; no definite D call. The CDR3 has 11 amino acids. Trimming cost V 3 bases and J 6 bases, with 6 bases left between them. Germline lookup yields CDR1 MNHEY and CDR2 SVGEGT. The CDR3 sequence is CASSYGVEQYF. The CDR3 bases are TGTGCCAGCAGTTATGGGGTCGAGCAGTACTTC.

This clonotype was counted many times. The chain combines TRBV5-1 with TRBJ2-5; 8 bases line up with TRBD2. In germline, CDR1 is SGHRS, CDR2 YFSETQ. V dropped 0 bases and J dropped 3; count of bases not matched to a gene: 10. This CDR3 is 17 amino acids long. The CDR3: CASSLGLAGRGKETQYF. CDR3 nucleotide sequence: TGCGCCAGCAGCTTGGGTTTAGCGGGAAGAGGTAAAGAGACCCAGTACTTC.

Many counts were recorded for this clonotype. CDR3 DNA: TGTGCCAGCAGCTTGGCCAGGGGAACGCAGACCCAGTACTTC. This translates into CASSLARGTQTQYF. The V call is TRBV5-6, the J call TRBJ2-5, with a weak D call TRBD1 (6 bases). Germline CDR1 reads SGHDT; CDR2 reads YYEEEE. Trimming removed 0 bases at V and 6 bases at J, with 12 bases between. The CDR3 consists of 14 residues.

This clonotype came up many times. A much larger clone differs from this one at a single base, so this may be a read error. The chain joins TRBV7-2 to TRBJ2-7; TRBD1 or TRBD2 may be the D gene (6 bases each). There are 14 residues in the CDR3. Germline V gene data show CDR1 as SGHTA and CDR2 as FQGNSA. CDR3 DNA: TGTGCCGGCAGCTCCTCAAGGGGGGCCTACGAGCAGTACTTC. This translates into CAGSSSRGAYEQYF.

This clonotype came up a few times. V is TRBV7-6 and J is TRBJ2-5; D uncertain. V lost 1 base and J 2 bases, leaving 8 bases between the germline ends. The CDR3 consists of 14 residues. The germline V gene has CDR1 SGHVS and CDR2 FNYEAQ. CDR3 sequence reads: CASSLDGGQETQYF. For the CDR3, the DNA is TGTGCCAGCAGCTTAGACGGCGGACAAGAGACCCAGTACTTC.